The 10 T cell receptor beta chains reported below all come from one sample, sequenced in a study of graft-versus-host responses after intestinal transplantation. Method: immunoSEQ multiplex PCR; TCRdb's copy keeps in-frame clones and lacks some. Of tens of thousands of clones listed, roughly 93% are singletons. Antigen specificity for these receptors is unknown. The sample was unstimulated CD4+ T cells sorted from spleen or lymph node cells, taken before transplant. The receptor set was obtained from a human donor who was the organ donor for an intestinal transplant.

The chain employs TRBV6-5 and TRBJ2-5, with 7 bases aligning to TRBD2. The V gene's germline CDR1 is MNHEY and CDR2 SVGAGI. Unmatched junction bases numbered 11, after V lost 8 bases and J lost 2 bases. CDR3 length equals 15 residues. The DNA for the CDR3 is TGTGCCAGCTCCCCCCGGCTAGCGGTGCAAGAGACCCAGTACTTC. Translated: CASSPRLAVQETQYF.

This rearrangement joins TRBV30 to TRBJ2-7; the match to TRBD1 covers 8 bases. V lost 7 bases and J lost 3; bases outside the gene matches: 5. CDR1 and CDR2 (germline): GTSNPN, SVGIG (reference sequence). The CDR3 extends over 12 amino acids. Here the CDR3 reads CAYRGFNYEQYF. The CDR3 coding sequence is TGTGCCTACAGGGGGTTTAACTACGAGCAGTACTTC.

The chain uses TRBV28 and TRBJ2-1; 8 nucleotides match TRBD1. Germline V gives CDR1 MDHEN, CDR2 SYDVKM. The CDR3 runs to 16 residues. V was pared by 5 bases and J by 12 bases, with 18 bases of the junction left unmatched. The CDR3 coding sequence is TGTGCCAGCAGTCCGCCTCTTGGGGACAGGTTTGTTTCGCAGTTCTTC. It translates to CASSPPLGDRFVSQFF.

The CDR3 bases are TGTGCCAGCTTACCGCCCGCCCGCCCCTTAAACGAGCCGGGACAGGGGGTTGAGGATACGCAGTATTTT. Amino acids: CASLPPARPLNEPGQGVEDTQYF. The chain employs TRBV18 and TRBJ2-3, with TRBD1 matching over 11 bases. This CDR3 region has 23 residues. Germline-derived CDR1 and CDR2 are KGHSH and LQKENI. Trimming at V came to 7 bases and at J to 6 bases, leaving 33 bases not matched to a gene.

The rearrangement joins TRBV19 to TRBJ2-5; 9 nucleotides align to TRBD1. The CDR3 has 15 amino acids. Trimming took 6 bases from V and 6 from J; bases not matched to a gene: 11. The V gene's germline CDR1 is LNHDA and CDR2 SQIVND (reference sequence). The CDR3 coding sequence is TGTGCCAGTAGCACCGTACAGGGGGCAGGGAAGACCCAGTACTTC. This translates into CASSTVQGAGKTQYF.

The chain joins TRBV7-2 to TRBJ2-3; D is possibly TRBD1 or TRBD2 (5 bases each). Germline V gene data show CDR1 as SGHTA and CDR2 as FQGNSA. The CDR3 totals 16 residues. Trimming took 5 bases from V and 3 from J, leaving 18 bases between them. The CDR3 sequence is CASSAQSGPQTDTQYF. The CDR3, as DNA: TGTGCCAGCAGCGCACAATCGGGACCGCAAACAGATACGCAGTATTTT. Full variable domain (remainder filled in from reference TRBV7-2 and TRBJ2-3): GAGVSQSPSNKVTEKGKDVELRCDPISGHTALYWYRQSLGQGLEFLIYFQGNSAPDKSGLPSDRFSAERTGGSVSTLTIQRTQQEDSAVYLCASSAQSGPQTDTQYFGPGTRLTVL.

The chain is built from TRBV6-6 and TRBJ1-1; D is unresolved. V was trimmed by 6 bases and J by 6 bases, leaving 8 bases between them. The germline gives CDR1 MNHNY, CDR2 SVGAGI (reference sequence). The CDR3 totals 11 residues. The CDR3 here is CASRVRAEAFF. CDR3 nucleotide sequence: TGTGCCAGCAGGGTGAGGGCTGAAGCTTTCTTT.

This sequence joins TRBV7-2 and TRBJ1-1; no clear D gene. Germline lookup yields CDR1 SGHTA and CDR2 FQGNSA. This CDR3 region has 14 residues. The V and J ends lost 5 bases and 1 base respectively, with 11 bases between them. The CDR3 protein is CASSDLSRNTEAFF. DNA for the CDR3: TGTGCCAGCAGCGACCTGAGTAGGAACACTGAAGCTTTCTTT. The full variable domain, with the rest looked up from reference TRBV7-2 and TRBJ1-1, is GAGVSQSPSNKVTEKGKDVELRCDPISGHTALYWYRQSLGQGLEFLIYFQGNSAPDKSGLPSDRFSAERTGGSVSTLTIQRTQQEDSAVYLCASSDLSRNTEAFFGQGTRLTVV.

This clone showed up just a few times. This chain uses TRBV28 with TRBJ2-7; 10 nucleotides agree with TRBD2. Trimming cost V 6 bases and J 7 bases; bases outside gene matches: 9. The CDR3 has 14 residues. The germline V gene has CDR1 MDHEN and CDR2 SYDVKM. The CDR3 spells CASSRGLALREQYF. The CDR3 bases are TGTGCCAGCAGCCGGGGACTAGCGCTGAGGGAGCAGTACTTC.

This chain uses TRBV6-1 with TRBJ1-1; 7 positions agree with TRBD1. The germline gives CDR1 MNHNS, CDR2 SASEGT. The V gene end was trimmed by 4 bases and the J gene end by 0 bases; junction bases not matched to a gene: 2. This CDR3 has 14 residues. The CDR3 coding sequence is TGTGCCAGCAGTGGGGGACAGATGAACACTGAAGCTTTCTTT. Translating it yields CASSGGQMNTEAFF.